These T cell receptor beta chains were read from a single sample in a study of T cells after yellow fever vaccination. TCRdb fed the 5' RACE reads into MiXCR, producing one record per CDR3 protein. The top ten clones hold just under 2.5% of a sample with some 110,000 distinct CDR3 sequences, about 7.4% of them seen once. This material consisted of CD4+ T cells sorted from PBMCs, taken more than 8 days after the first yellow fever vaccination. The receptors come from a man aged 18 to 30 who received the YFV17D yellow fever vaccine. The CDR3 runs from the conserved cysteine through the conserved F or W. D genes are given only for firm matches. A clone size is listed for some rows: how often the clone was seen (once, few, many), or a class if it is expanded.

TRBJ1-1	TRBV2	.	many	CASLKGGGGEAEAFF	TGTGCCAGCTTAAAAGGAGGAGGGGGAGAGGCTGAAGCTTTCTTT
TRBJ2-5	TRBV5-1	.	many	CASRGQLQETQYF	TGCGCCAGCAGAGGACAGCTCCAAGAGACCCAGTACTTC
TRBJ2-6	TRBV20-1	.	.	CSGLISGANVLTF	TGCAGCGGACTGATCTCTGGGGCCAACGTCCTGACTTTC
TRBJ1-5	TRBV3-1	.	many	CASSQGILVSNQPQHF	TGTGCCAGCAGCCAAGGGATTTTAGTGAGCAATCAGCCCCAGCATTTT
TRBJ1-3	TRBV5-1	.	many	CASSIGGGSGNTIYF	TGCGCCAGCTCCATAGGGGGGGGCTCTGGAAACACCATATATTTT
TRBJ2-3	TRBV12-3/TRBV12-4	.	many	CASRLLSTDTQYF	TGTGCCAGCAGATTGCTTAGCACAGATACGCAGTATTTT
TRBJ2-2	TRBV5-1	.	many	CASSLERNTGELFF	TGCGCCAGCAGCTTGGAGCGGAACACCGGGGAGCTGTTTTTT
TRBJ1-2	TRBV30	.	few	CAWIGQGLRGYTF	TGTGCCTGGATAGGCCAGGGCTTAAGGGGCTACACCTTC
TRBJ1-1	TRBV5-1	.	many	CASSLGARGTEAFF	TGCGCCAGCAGTCTGGGTGCGCGCGGCACTGAAGCTTTCTTT
TRBJ2-3	TRBV12-3/TRBV12-4	.	.	CASSPTVANTDTQYF	TGTGCCAGCAGCCCTACGGTAGCGAACACAGATACGCAGTATTTT
TRBJ2-3	TRBV7-7	.	few	CASSLVGVSADTQYF	TGTGCTAGCAGCTTAGTAGGAGTGTCGGCAGATACGCAGTATTTT
TRBJ1-1	TRBV12-3/TRBV12-4	.	many	CASSFQHLNTEAFF	TGTGCCAGCAGTTTCCAACATCTGAACACTGAAGCTTTCTTT
TRBJ2-3	TRBV5-1	TRBD2	many	CASSFAIAGATDTQYF	TGCGCCAGCAGCTTCGCTATAGCGGGCGCCACAGATACGCAGTATTTT
TRBJ1-1	TRBV5-5	.	few	CASSLNWVNTEAFF	TGTGCCAGCAGCTTGAACTGGGTGAACACTGAAGCTTTCTTT
TRBJ2-7	TRBV5-1	TRBD2	few	CASSLTWGGPYEQYF	TGCGCCAGCAGCCTCACGTGGGGGGGACCCTACGAGCAGTACTTC
TRBJ2-5	TRBV14	.	many	CASSPLGRTETQYF	TGTGCCAGCAGCCCCTTGGGAAGGACAGAGACCCAGTACTTC
TRBJ2-7	TRBV12-3/TRBV12-4	TRBD1	.	CASSQGVQQYF	TGTGCCAGCAGCCAGGGGGTCCAGCAGTACTTC
TRBJ2-1	TRBV20-1	.	many	CSARDHFIHVQGDEQFF	TGCAGTGCTAGAGATCATTTCATACATGTGCAGGGTGATGAGCAGTTCTTC
TRBJ2-2	TRBV15	TRBD1	many	CATSRAPGTGSGELFF	TGTGCCACCAGCAGAGCGCCCGGGACAGGGTCCGGGGAGCTGTTTTTT
TRBJ2-5	TRBV9	.	many	CASSVVGSGETQYF	TGTGCCAGCAGCGTAGTGGGGAGTGGGGAGACCCAGTACTTC
TRBJ1-5	TRBV12-3/TRBV12-4	.	.	CASSLRFYSNQPQHF	TGTGCCAGCAGTTTAAGGTTTTATAGCAATCAGCCCCAGCATTTT
TRBJ1-5	TRBV27	TRBD1	.	CASSNTGEWDQPQHF	TGTGCCAGCAGTAACACAGGGGAGTGGGATCAGCCCCAGCATTTT
TRBJ2-7	TRBV12-3/TRBV12-4	.	many	CASSLKPRSEQYF	TGTGCCAGCAGTTTAAAACCTCGGAGCGAGCAGTACTTC
TRBJ1-2	TRBV7-9	.	few	CASSLLGGNYGYTF	TGTGCCAGCAGCTTATTAGGGGGGAACTATGGCTACACCTTC
TRBJ2-7	TRBV15	.	many	CATSREGYEGNRADEQYF	TGTGCCACCAGCAGAGAAGGGTACGAGGGTAACAGGGCGGACGAGCAGTACTTC
TRBJ1-2	TRBV5-1	.	many	CASSLVVGTGKGYTF	TGCGCCAGCAGCTTGGTTGTCGGGACGGGAAAGGGCTACACCTTC
TRBJ1-2	TRBV4-3	.	many	CASSQGHSNYGYTF	TGCGCCAGCAGCCAAGGGCACTCTAACTATGGCTACACCTTC
TRBJ2-2	TRBV5-1	.	few	CASSPIVEDTGELFF	TGCGCCAGCAGCCCCATAGTTGAGGACACCGGGGAGCTGTTTTTT
TRBJ2-7	TRBV20-1	TRBD2	many	CSQQRGGTYEQYF	TGCAGCCAACAGCGGGGGGGCACCTACGAGCAGTACTTC
TRBJ2-2	TRBV24-1	.	medium-sized	CATSDRTEPTGELFF	TGTGCCACCAGTGATAGGACCGAACCCACCGGGGAGCTGTTTTTT
TRBJ2-7	TRBV4-3	TRBD1	many	CASSQAPGQGSYEQYF	TGCGCCAGCAGCCAAGCCCCGGGACAGGGCTCCTACGAGCAGTACTTC
TRBJ1-3	TRBV4-3	.	.	CASSPEISGNTIYF	TGCGCCAGCAGCCCCGAGATTTCTGGAAACACCATATATTTT
TRBJ2-1	TRBV20-1	.	few	CSASPETGRSYNEQFF	TGCAGTGCTAGCCCCGAGACAGGGAGGTCCTACAATGAGCAGTTCTTC
TRBJ1-1	TRBV7-2	.	.	CASSPSGGLGAFF	TGTGCCAGCAGCCCCTCCGGAGGCCTCGGAGCTTTCTTT
TRBJ2-1	TRBV27	.	many	CASSLPAGHYNEQFF	TGTGCCAGCAGTTTACCGGCGGGGCACTACAATGAGCAGTTCTTC
TRBJ1-1	TRBV5-4	.	many	CASSLPGRGNTEAFF	TGTGCCAGCAGCTTGCCCGGAAGAGGGAACACTGAAGCTTTCTTT
TRBJ1-5	TRBV7-2	.	many	CASSLQGQEPQHF	TGTGCCAGCAGCCTGCAGGGTCAGGAGCCCCAGCATTTT
TRBJ1-2	TRBV12-3/TRBV12-4	.	many	CASSLNSYGYTF	TGTGCCAGCAGTTTGAACAGCTATGGCTACACCTTC
TRBJ2-3	TRBV28	TRBD2	.	CASRGAGPTDTQYF	TGTGCCAGCAGGGGAGCGGGACCCACAGATACGCAGTATTTT
TRBJ2-2	TRBV19	.	.	CASSIKGGQFTGELFF	TGTGCCAGTAGTATAAAGGGGGGACAGTTCACCGGGGAGCTGTTTTTT
TRBJ2-3	TRBV10-3	TRBD1	many	CAISKQGADTDTQYF	TGTGCCATCAGCAAACAGGGGGCGGACACAGATACGCAGTATTTT
TRBJ2-5	TRBV5-4	.	.	CASSSRVGETQYF	TGTGCCAGCAGCTCCAGGGTGGGAGAGACCCAGTACTTC
TRBJ2-4	TRBV12-3/TRBV12-4	TRBD2	many	CASSLYGAGVAKNIQYF	TGTGCCAGCAGTTTGTATGGAGCGGGAGTAGCCAAAAACATTCAGTACTTC
TRBJ2-1	TRBV15	.	.	CATSREGGGLGNEQFF	TGTGCCACCAGCAGAGAGGGGGGGGGCCTAGGGAATGAGCAGTTCTTC
TRBJ2-1	TRBV4-2	.	.	CASGPAPSNEQFF	TGTGCCAGCGGCCCCGCGCCCAGCAATGAGCAGTTCTTC
TRBJ2-3	TRBV7-2	TRBD2	few	CASSLAAGGPDTQYF	TGTGCCAGCAGCTTAGCGGCGGGGGGGCCAGATACGCAGTATTTT
TRBJ2-1	TRBV19	TRBD2	many	CASRTGTRSYNEQFF	TGTGCCAGTAGAACCGGGACTAGGTCCTACAATGAGCAGTTCTTC
TRBJ2-4	TRBV12-3/TRBV12-4	.	many	CASSRRLAKNIQYF	TGTGCCAGCAGCCGACGCCTAGCCAAAAACATTCAGTACTTC
TRBJ2-7	TRBV7-9	.	many	CASNLGSSPSRF	TGTGCCAGCAACCTAGGGAGCAGCCCCTCTCGCTTC
TRBJ2-1	TRBV7-2	.	many	CASSLALNGWSSYNEQFF	TGTGCCAGCAGCTTAGCGCTAAACGGGTGGAGCTCCTACAATGAGCAGTTCTTC
TRBJ2-3	TRBV5-1	TRBD1	many	CASAGQGSDTQYF	TGCGCCAGCGCGGGACAGGGCAGCGATACGCAGTATTTT
TRBJ2-1	TRBV4-3	TRBD2	many	CASSQDLGGSGYNEQFF	TGCGCCAGCAGCCAAGATTTGGGGGGGTCGGGGTACAATGAGCAGTTCTTC
TRBJ1-1	TRBV9	.	many	CASSVLGTNTEAFF	TGTGCCAGCAGCGTATTAGGGACGAACACTGAAGCTTTCTTT
TRBJ2-3	TRBV4-1	TRBD1	many	CASSLSARVGTGRADTQYF	TGCGCCAGCAGCCTCTCAGCTCGGGTCGGGACAGGGAGGGCAGATACGCAGTATTTT